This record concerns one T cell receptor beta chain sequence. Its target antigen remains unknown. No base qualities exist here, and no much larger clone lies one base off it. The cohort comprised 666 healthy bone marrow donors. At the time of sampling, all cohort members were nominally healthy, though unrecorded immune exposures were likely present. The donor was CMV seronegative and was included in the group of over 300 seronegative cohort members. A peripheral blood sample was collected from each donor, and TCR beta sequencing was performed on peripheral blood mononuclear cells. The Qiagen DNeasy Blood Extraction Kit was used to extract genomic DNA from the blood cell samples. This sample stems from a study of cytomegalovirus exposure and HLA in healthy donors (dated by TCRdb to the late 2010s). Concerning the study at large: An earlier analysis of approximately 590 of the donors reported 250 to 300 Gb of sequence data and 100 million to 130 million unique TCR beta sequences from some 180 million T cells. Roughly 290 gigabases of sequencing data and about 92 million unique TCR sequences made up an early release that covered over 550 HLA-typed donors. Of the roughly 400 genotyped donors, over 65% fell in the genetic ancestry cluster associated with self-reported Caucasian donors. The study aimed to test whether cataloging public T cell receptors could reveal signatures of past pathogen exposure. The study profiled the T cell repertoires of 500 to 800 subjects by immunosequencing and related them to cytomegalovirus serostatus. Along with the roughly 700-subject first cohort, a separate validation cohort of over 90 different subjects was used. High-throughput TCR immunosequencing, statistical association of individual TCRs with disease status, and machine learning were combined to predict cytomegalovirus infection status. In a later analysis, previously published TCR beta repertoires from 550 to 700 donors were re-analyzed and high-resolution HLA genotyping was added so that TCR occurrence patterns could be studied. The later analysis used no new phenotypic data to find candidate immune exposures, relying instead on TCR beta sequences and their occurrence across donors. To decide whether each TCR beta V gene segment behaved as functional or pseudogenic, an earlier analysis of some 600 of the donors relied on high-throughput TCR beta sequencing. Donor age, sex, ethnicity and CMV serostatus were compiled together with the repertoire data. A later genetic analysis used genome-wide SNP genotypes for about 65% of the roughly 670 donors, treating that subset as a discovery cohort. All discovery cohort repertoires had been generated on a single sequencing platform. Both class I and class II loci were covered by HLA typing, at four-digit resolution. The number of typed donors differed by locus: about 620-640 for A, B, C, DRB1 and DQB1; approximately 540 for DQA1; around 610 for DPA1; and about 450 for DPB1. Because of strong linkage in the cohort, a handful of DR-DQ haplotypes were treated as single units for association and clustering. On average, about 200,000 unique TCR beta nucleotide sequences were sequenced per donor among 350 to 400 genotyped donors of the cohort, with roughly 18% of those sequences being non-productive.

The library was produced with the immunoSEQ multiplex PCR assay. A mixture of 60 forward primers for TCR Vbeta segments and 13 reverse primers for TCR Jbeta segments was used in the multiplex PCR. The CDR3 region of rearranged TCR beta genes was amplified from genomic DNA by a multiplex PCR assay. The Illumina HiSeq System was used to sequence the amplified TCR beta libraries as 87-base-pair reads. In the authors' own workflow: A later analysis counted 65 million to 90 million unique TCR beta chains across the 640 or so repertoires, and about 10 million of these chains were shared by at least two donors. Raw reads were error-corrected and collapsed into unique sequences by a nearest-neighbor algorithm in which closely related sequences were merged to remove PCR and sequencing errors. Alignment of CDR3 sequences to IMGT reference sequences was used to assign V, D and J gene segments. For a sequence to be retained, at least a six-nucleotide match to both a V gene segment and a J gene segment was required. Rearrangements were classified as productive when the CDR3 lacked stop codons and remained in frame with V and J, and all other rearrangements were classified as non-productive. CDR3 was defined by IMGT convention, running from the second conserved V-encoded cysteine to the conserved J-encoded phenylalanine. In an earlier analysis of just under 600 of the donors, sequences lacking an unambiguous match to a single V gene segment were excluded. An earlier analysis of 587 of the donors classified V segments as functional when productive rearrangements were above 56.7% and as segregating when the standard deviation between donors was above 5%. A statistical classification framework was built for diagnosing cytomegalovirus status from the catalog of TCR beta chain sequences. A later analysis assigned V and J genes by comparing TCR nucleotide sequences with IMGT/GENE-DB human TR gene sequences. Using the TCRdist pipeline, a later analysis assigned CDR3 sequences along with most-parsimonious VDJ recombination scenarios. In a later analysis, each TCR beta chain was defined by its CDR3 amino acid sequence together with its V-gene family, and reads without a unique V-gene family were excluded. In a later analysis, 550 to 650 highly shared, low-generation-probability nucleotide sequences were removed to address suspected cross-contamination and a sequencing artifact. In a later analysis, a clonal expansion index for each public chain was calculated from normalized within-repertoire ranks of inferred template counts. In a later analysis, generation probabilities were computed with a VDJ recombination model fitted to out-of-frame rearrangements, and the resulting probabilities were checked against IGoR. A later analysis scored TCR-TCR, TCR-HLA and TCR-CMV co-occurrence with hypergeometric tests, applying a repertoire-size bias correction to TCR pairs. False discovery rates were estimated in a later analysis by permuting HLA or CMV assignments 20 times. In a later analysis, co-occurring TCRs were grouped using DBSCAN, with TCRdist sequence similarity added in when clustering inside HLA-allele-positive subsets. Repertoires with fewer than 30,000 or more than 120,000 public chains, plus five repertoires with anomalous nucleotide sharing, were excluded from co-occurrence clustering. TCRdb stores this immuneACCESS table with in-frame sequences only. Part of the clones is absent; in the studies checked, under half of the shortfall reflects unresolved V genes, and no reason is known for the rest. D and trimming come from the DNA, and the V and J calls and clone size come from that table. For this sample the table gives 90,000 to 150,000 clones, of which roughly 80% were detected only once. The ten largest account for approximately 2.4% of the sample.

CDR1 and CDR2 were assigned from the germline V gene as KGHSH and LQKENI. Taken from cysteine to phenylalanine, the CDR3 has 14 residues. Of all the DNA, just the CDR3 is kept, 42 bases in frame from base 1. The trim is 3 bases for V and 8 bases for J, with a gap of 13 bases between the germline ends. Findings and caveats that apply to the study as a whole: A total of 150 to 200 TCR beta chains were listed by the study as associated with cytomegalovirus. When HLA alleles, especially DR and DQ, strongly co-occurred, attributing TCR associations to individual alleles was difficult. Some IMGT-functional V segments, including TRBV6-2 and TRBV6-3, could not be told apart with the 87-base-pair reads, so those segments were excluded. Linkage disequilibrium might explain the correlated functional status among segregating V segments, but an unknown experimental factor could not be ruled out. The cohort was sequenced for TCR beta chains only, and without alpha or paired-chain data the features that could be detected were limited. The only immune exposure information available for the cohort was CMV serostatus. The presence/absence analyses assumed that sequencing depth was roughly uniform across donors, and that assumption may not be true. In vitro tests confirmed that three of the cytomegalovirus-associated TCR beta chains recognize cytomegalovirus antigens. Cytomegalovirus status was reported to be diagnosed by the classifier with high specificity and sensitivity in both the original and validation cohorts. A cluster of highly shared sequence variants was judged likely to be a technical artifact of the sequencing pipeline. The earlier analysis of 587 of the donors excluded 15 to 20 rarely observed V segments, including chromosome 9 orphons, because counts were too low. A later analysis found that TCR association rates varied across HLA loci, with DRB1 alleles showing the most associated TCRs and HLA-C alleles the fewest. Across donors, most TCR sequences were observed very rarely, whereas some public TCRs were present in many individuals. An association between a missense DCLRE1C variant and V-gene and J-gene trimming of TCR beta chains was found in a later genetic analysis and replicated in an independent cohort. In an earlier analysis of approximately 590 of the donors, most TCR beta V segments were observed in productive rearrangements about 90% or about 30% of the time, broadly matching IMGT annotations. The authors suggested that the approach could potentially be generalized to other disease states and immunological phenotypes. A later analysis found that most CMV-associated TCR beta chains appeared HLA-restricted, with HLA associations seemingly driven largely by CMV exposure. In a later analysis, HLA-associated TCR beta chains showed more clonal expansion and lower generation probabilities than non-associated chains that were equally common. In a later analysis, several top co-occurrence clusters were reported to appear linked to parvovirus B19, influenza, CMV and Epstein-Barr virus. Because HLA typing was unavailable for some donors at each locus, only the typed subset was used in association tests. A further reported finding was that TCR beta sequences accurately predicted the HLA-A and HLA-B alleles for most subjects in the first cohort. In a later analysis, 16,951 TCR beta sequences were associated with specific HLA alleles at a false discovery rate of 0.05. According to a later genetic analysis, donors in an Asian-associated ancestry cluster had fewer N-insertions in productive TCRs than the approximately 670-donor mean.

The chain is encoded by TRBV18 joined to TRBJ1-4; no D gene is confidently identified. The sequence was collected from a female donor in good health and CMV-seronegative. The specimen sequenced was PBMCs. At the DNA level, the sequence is TGTGCCAGCTCACCCCTACCTCAAATGGAAAAACTGTTTTTT. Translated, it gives CASSPLPQMEKLFF.